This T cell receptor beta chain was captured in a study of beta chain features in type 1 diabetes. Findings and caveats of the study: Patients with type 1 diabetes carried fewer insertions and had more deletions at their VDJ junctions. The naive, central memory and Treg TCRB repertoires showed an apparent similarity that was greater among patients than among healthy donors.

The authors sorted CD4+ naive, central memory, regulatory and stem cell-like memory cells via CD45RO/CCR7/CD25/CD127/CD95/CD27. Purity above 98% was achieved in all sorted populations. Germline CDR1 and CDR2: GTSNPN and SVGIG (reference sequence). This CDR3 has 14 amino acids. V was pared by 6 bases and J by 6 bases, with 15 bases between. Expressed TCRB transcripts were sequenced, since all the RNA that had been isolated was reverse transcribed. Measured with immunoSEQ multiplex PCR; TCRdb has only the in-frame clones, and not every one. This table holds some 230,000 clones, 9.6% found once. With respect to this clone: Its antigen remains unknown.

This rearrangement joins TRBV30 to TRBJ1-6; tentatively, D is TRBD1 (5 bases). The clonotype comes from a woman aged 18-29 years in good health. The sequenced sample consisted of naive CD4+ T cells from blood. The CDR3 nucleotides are TGTGCCTGTTCAGGGCCAGGGATTAATTCACCCCTCCACTTT. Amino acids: CACSGPGINSPLHF.